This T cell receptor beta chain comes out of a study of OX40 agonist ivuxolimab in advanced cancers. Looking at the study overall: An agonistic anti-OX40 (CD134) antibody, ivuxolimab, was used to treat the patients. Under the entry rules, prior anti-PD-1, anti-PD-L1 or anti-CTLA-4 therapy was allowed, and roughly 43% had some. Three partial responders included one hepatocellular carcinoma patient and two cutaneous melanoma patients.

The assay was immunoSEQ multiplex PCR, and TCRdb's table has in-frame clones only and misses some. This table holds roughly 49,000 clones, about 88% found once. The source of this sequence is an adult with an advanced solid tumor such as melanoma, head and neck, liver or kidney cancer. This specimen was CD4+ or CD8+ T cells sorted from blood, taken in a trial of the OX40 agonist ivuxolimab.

The CDR3 DNA reads TGTGCTAGTGGTTTGGTACTTTCCAGAACAGGGGGTCTGCCGCCGTACAATGAGCAGTTCTTC. Amino acid sequence: CASGLVLSRTGGLPPYNEQFF. The V call is TRBV12-5, the J call TRBJ2-1, with 8 nucleotides matching TRBD1. Looked up from germline, CDR1 is LGHNT and CDR2 is FRNRAP. The CDR3 has 21 residues. Germline trimming cut 0 bases from V and 4 bases from J; bases unmatched to any gene: 20.